Following are 16 T cell receptor beta chains from one sample sequenced in a study of CD4 T cells in relation to SARS-CoV-2 and coronaviruses. Measured with immunoSEQ multiplex PCR; TCRdb has only the in-frame clones, and not every one. This sample yields roughly 18,000 clones, of which around 77% are seen a single time; about a quarter belongs to the top ten. The unexposed donors gave CD4+ T cells in about 2010-2019, prior to COVID-19. After about 10 days of culture, CD4+ T cells were isolated. These receptors have no known antigen. Sequencing was carried out using CD4+ T cells from PBMCs, cultured in vitro. These receptors originate from a human donor in good health.

V gene TRBV5-4 combines with J gene TRBJ1-1; D uncertain. Germline CDR1 reads SGHNT; CDR2 reads YYREEE (reference sequence). This CDR3 spans 12 amino acids. V dropped 4 bases and J dropped 4 bases, with 8 bases sitting between them. The CDR3: CASSRDITEAFF. The DNA for the CDR3 is TGTGCCAGCAGCCGCGACATCACTGAAGCTTTCTTT.

The CDR3: CASSRHGTDVSYEQYF. DNA for the CDR3: TGTGCCAGCAGCCGTCACGGGACGGATGTTTCCTACGAGCAGTACTTC. The gene calls are TRBV28 and TRBJ2-7, with D tentatively TRBD1 or TRBD2 (5 bases each). This CDR3 is built from 16 residues. Germline lookup yields CDR1 MDHEN and CDR2 SYDVKM. With 6 bases removed from V and 1 base from J, the gap between germline ends came to 19 bases.

The chain has TRBV4-2 and TRBJ1-2, with D possibly TRBD1 on 5 matching bases. The CDR3 totals 14 residues. Trimming pared 0 bases from V and 7 bases from J, leaving 12 bases between. CDR1 is LGHNA and CDR2 is YNFKEQ in the germline V gene. The CDR3: CASSQESGPGGYTF. CDR3 DNA: TGTGCCAGCAGCCAAGAGTCGGGGCCCGGTGGCTACACCTTC.

This chain uses TRBV11-2 with TRBJ1-1; TRBD1 might be the D (5 bases). The CDR3 is made up of 13 amino acids. The germline gives CDR1 SGHAT, CDR2 FQNNGV. V lost 1 base and J lost 9, with 12 bases in between. The CDR3 coding sequence is TGTGCCAGCAGCTTAGCGTTGGGGCAAAAAGCTTTCTTT. It specifies CASSLALGQKAFF.

The chain recombines TRBV4-1 with TRBJ2-1; TRBD2 agrees at 14 bases. From germline, CDR1 is MGHRA and CDR2 YSYEKL. The CDR3 extends over 16 amino acids. J was trimmed by 7 bases and V by 4 bases; bases with no gene match: 6. The CDR3 coding sequence is TGCGCCAGCAGCCGCCCCGGGACTAGCGGGAGTAATGAGCAGTTCTTC. Encoded protein: CASSRPGTSGSNEQFF.

This chain links TRBV6-5 with TRBJ2-4; 8 positions match TRBD2. The CDR3 is 15 amino acids. Germline CDR1 reads MNHEY; CDR2 reads SVGAGI. Trimming cost V 8 bases and J 0 bases; bases outside gene matches: 6. Here the CDR3 reads CASAKLAVAKNIQYF. The CDR3 coding sequence is TGTGCCAGCGCGAAACTAGCGGTAGCCAAAAACATTCAGTACTTC.

This chain connects TRBV5-1 to TRBJ2-2, with 7 bases lining up with TRBD1. V lost 0 bases, J lost 5 bases, and 7 bases stayed unmatched. This CDR3 spans 16 amino acids. CDR1 is SGHRS and CDR2 is YFSETQ in the germline V gene. CDR3 in DNA: TGCGCCAGCAGCTTGGCCAGGGACAGAAAGACCGGGGAGCTGTTTTTT. Residues: CASSLARDRKTGELFF.

This clone has just a few counts. The V and J genes are TRBV6-5 and TRBJ1-2; no clear D. Germline V gives CDR1 MNHEY, CDR2 SVGAGI. V gave up 2 bases and J gave up 0 bases, with 4 bases separating them. The CDR3 has 13 amino acids. The CDR3 DNA sequence: TGTGCCAGCAGTTACGGACCTAACTATGGCTACACCTTC. Its protein product is CASSYGPNYGYTF.

This chain links TRBV3-1 (or the pseudogene TRBV3-2) with TRBJ1-1; maybe TRBD1 (6 bases). Trimming took off 1 base at V and 4 bases at J, with 13 bases between the two ends. Germline CDR1 is LGHDT and CDR2 is YNNKEL (reference sequence). The CDR3 is made up of 15 amino acids. CDR3 coding DNA: TGTGCCAGCAGCCAAGGGACAGTTTCGGGCACTGAAGCTTTCTTT. The encoded protein is CASSQGTVSGTEAFF.

The J gene is TRBJ1-2, the V gene TRBV2; no clear D gene. V gave up 7 bases and J gave up 8 bases, with 14 bases separating them. CDR3 length: 12 residues. Germline CDR1 and CDR2: SNHLY and FYNNEI. Written as DNA, the CDR3 is TGTGCCAGCAACACGGACGCTGGGGGCTACACCTTC. It specifies CASNTDAGGYTF.

The chain uses TRBV29-1 and TRBJ2-1; a weak D match, TRBD2 (6 bases). Germline lookup yields CDR1 SQVTM and CDR2 ANQGSEA. This CDR3 comprises 15 residues. V dropped 3 bases and J dropped 9 bases, with 21 bases sitting between them. The CDR3 region has the DNA TGCAGCGTTGATCCCCTTTTGACTAGTGTTGGTGAGCAGTTCTTC. Encoded protein: CSVDPLLTSVGEQFF.

J is TRBJ2-2 and V is TRBV9; TRBD1 might be the D (5 bases). The CDR3 is made up of 14 amino acids. Germline CDR1 reads SGDLS; CDR2 reads YYNGEE. V lost 5 bases to trimming and J lost 6 bases, with 14 bases between them. This CDR3 reads CASRPIGAAGELFF. Here the CDR3 DNA reads TGTGCCAGCAGACCTATAGGGGCCGCCGGGGAGCTGTTTTTT.

J is TRBJ2-7 and V is TRBV11-3, with TRBD2 matching 8 bases. Trimming took 1 base from V and 5 from J; bases not matched to a gene: 7. The CDR3 length is 15 residues. The germline CDR1 and CDR2 sequences are SGHNT and YENEEA. CDR3 coding DNA: TGTGCCAGCAGCTTAGCCGGGGGGGATCTGAACGAGCAGTACTTC. Protein product: CASSLAGGDLNEQYF.

The rearrangement joins TRBV5-4 to TRBJ1-2, with D possibly being TRBD1 (5 bases). The germline V and J ends were trimmed by 1 base and 4 bases, with 8 bases remaining between them. The CDR3 has 13 residues. The V gene's germline CDR1 is SGHNT and CDR2 YYREEE (reference sequence). The CDR3 DNA is TGTGCCAGCAGCTTGAGGGGATTCTATGGCTACACCTTC. Its protein is CASSLRGFYGYTF.

CDR3 residues: CAWSVGLPGGYEQYF. The DNA for the CDR3 is TGTGCCTGGAGTGTAGGTTTGCCCGGTGGGTACGAGCAGTACTTC. The chain is built from TRBV30 and TRBJ2-7; no clear D gene. The V gene lost 0 bases and the J gene lost 4 bases, with 16 bases spanning the gap. In germline, CDR1 is GTSNPN, CDR2 SVGIG (reference sequence). This CDR3 comprises 15 residues.

The V call is TRBV24-1, the J call TRBJ2-2, with a tentative D call TRBD2 (5 bases). The germline CDR1 and CDR2 sequences are KGHDR and SFDVKD. Trimming took off 1 base at V and 6 bases at J, with 8 bases between the two ends. The CDR3 is made up of 14 amino acids. The CDR3 DNA is TGTGCCACCAGTGATTTAGCGGAGTCCGGGGAGCTGTTTTTT. Translation: CATSDLAESGELFF.